This record looks at one T cell receptor (beta chain) sequence and its context. The antigen remains unidentified. The data were taken from a study of cytomegalovirus exposure and HLA in healthy donors. V dropped 4 bases and J dropped 0 bases, with 16 bases sitting between them. Germline V gene sequence: CDR1 SGHTS, CDR2 YDEGEE. This CDR3 region has 16 residues. The PCR contained 60 Vbeta and 13 Jbeta primers. Clones were sequenced by immunoSEQ multiplex PCR, and TCRdb holds only the in-frame ones, with some missing. This table has 200,000 to 300,000 clones, about 85% appearing once. Study-level points and caveats: In a later analysis, the majority of CMV-associated beta chains seemingly showed HLA restriction. V- and J-gene trimming in TCR beta was tied to a missense DCLRE1C variant by an analysis performed later. The productive fraction for most TCR beta V segments was about 90% or about 30% in an earlier analysis.

The chain is built from TRBV5-8 and TRBJ2-5; D is perhaps TRBD2 (5 bases). Source material: PBMCs. This TCR was sampled from a girl under 10 years old in good health and CMV-seronegative. The CDR3: CASSPGEGGNQETQYF. As DNA, the CDR3 is TGTGCCAGCAGCCCCGGGGAAGGAGGTAACCAAGAGACCCAGTACTTC.